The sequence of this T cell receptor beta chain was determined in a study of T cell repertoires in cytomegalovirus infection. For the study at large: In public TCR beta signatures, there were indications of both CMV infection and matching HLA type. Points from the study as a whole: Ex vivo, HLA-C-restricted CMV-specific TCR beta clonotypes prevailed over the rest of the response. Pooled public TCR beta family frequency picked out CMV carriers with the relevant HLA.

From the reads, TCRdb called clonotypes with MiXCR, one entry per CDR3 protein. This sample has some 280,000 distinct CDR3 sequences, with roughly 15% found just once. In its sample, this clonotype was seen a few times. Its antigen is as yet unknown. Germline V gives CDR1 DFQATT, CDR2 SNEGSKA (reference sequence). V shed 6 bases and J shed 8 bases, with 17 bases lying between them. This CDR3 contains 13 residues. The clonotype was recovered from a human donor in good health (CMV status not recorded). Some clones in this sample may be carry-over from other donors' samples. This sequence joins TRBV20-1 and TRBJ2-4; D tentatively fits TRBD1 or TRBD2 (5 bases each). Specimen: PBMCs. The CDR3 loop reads CSAIPQRGHIQYF. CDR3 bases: TGCAGTGCCATACCTCAACGGGGCCACATTCAGTACTTC.